What follows are 15 T cell receptor beta chains derived from one specimen sequenced in a study of T cells after yellow fever vaccination. TCRdb passed the 5' RACE reads through MiXCR, listing each CDR3 protein once. The data show hundreds of thousands of distinct CDR3 sequences, around 4% seen once. Sequences were derived from PBMCs, sampled on the day of the yellow fever booster vaccination. These receptor sequences come from a man aged 18 to 30 who received the YFV17D yellow fever vaccine.

This clonotype occurred many times. This chain joins TRBV7-2 and TRBJ1-2; TRBD1 aligns across 7 bases. This CDR3 is 13 amino acids long. Trimming removed 5 bases from V and 12 bases from J; junction bases left unmatched: 12. In germline, CDR1 is SGHTA, CDR2 FQGNSA. CDR3 loop: CASSPSQGDLNTF. Written as DNA, the CDR3 is TGTGCCAGCAGCCCCTCGCAGGGGGACCTTAACACCTTC. Using reference TRBV7-2 and TRBJ1-2 for the parts outside the CDR3, the full variable domain is GAGVSQSPSNKVTEKGKDVELRCDPISGHTALYWYRQSLGQGLEFLIYFQGNSAPDKSGLPSDRFSAERTGGSVSTLTIQRTQQEDSAVYLCASSPSQGDLNTFGSGTRLTVV.

This clonotype came up a few times. The V call is TRBV18, the J call TRBJ1-5; D is unclear. This CDR3 is 16 amino acids long. Trimming removed 4 bases at V and 5 bases at J, with 18 bases between. The V gene's germline CDR1 is KGHSH and CDR2 LQKENI. CDR3 sequence reads: CASSHGVGETYQPQHF. CDR3 nucleotides: TGTGCCAGCTCACATGGGGTCGGTGAGACGTATCAGCCCCAGCATTTT.

This clonotype was picked up a small number of times. J is TRBJ2-3 and V is TRBV12-3 or TRBV12-4; weak D call: TRBD2 (5 bases). V was trimmed by 6 bases and J by 1 base, leaving 17 bases between them. The CDR3 sequence is 16 residues long. For the CDR3, the DNA is TGTGCCAGCAGAGCCCCCCGGGGTGAGGGCACAGATACGCAGTATTTT. Encoded protein: CASRAPRGEGTDTQYF.

This clonotype showed up many times. The rearrangement links TRBV4-3 to TRBJ1-1; D not resolved. V was clipped by 0 bases and J by 2 bases, with 13 bases between them. Looked up from germline, CDR1 is LGHNA and CDR2 is YSLEER. This CDR3 is built from 16 residues. Here the CDR3 DNA reads TGCGCCAGCAGCCAAGATCTATCAGATTCAAACACTGAAGCTTTCTTT. Translated: CASSQDLSDSNTEAFF.

This clonotype came up a few times. This sequence joins TRBV20-1 and TRBJ1-6; D gene ambiguous. The CDR3 runs 17 residues. The germline V and J ends were trimmed by 0 bases and 0 bases, with 12 bases remaining between them. The germline V gene encodes CDR1 DFQATT and CDR2 SNEGSKA (reference sequence). CDR3 bases: TGCAGTGCTAGAGATATGCCTCGAAGCTCCTATAATTCACCCCTCCACTTT. Translation gives CSARDMPRSSYNSPLHF.

The genes are TRBV7-9 and TRBJ2-1, with TRBD2 as a possible D gene (5 bases). The CDR3 is 15 amino acids. Looked up from germline, CDR1 is SEHNR and CDR2 is FQNEAQ (reference sequence). The V end lost 1 base, the J end lost 4 bases, and 11 bases lay between the germline ends. In DNA form, the CDR3 reads TGTGCCAGCAGCTTAGTCCTCGGGATGTACAATGAGCAGTTCTTC. Its protein product is CASSLVLGMYNEQFF.

This clonotype has ten or more counts. V gene TRBV29-1 combines with J gene TRBJ2-3, with D hard to call. V shed 0 bases and J shed 4 bases, with 8 bases lying between them. Per germline, CDR1 SQVTM and CDR2 ANQGSEA. There are 13 residues in the CDR3. The CDR3 DNA is TGCAGCGTTGAAGATTGCAGCCCAGATACGCAGTATTTT. Protein sequence: CSVEDCSPDTQYF.

The table lists this clonotype with a few counts. The chain is built from TRBV9 and TRBJ2-7, with D possibly called TRBD1 or TRBD2 (5 bases each). Germline V gene data show CDR1 as SGDLS and CDR2 as YYNGEE. The CDR3 spans 14 residues. Between the trimmed V and J ends, which lost 0 bases and 0 bases, there was a span of 7 bases. The CDR3 region has the DNA TGTGCCAGCAGCGTAGGGGGGATCTCCTACGAGCAGTACTTC. Translation gives CASSVGGISYEQYF.

Ten or more counts support this clonotype. The chain is built from TRBV20-1 and TRBJ2-5; D is possibly TRBD1 (6 bases). Trimming pared 7 bases from V and 3 bases from J, leaving 21 bases between. The CDR3 covers 15 residues. Germline V lookup: CDR1 DFQATT, CDR2 SNEGSKA (reference sequence). CDR3 in DNA: TGCAGTGTTCAAGGAGAGGCAGGGGCCGAAGAGACCCAGTACTTC. This translates into CSVQGEAGAEETQYF.

V gene TRBV4-2 combines with J gene TRBJ2-1, with D possibly being TRBD2 (7 bases). V lost 0 bases, J lost 3 bases, and 18 bases lay in between. Germline-derived CDR1 and CDR2 are LGHNA and YNFKEQ. This CDR3 spans 18 amino acids. In nucleotides, the CDR3 is TGTGCCAGCAGCCAAGATGAAGAGGGGGGGCCCATCTACAATGAGCAGTTCTTC. Translated, it gives CASSQDEEGGPIYNEQFF.

The chain employs TRBV7-8 and TRBJ1-5, with 7 positions matching TRBD1. Germline CDR1 is SGHVS and CDR2 is FQNEAQ. J gave up 7 bases and V 1 base, and 10 bases lay outside the gene matches. The CDR3 runs 16 residues. The CDR3 DNA reads TGTGCCAGCAGCTTAGTAGGACAGGTTGTCGGCCAGCCCCAGCATTTT. Its protein product is CASSLVGQVVGQPQHF.

A few counts support this clonotype. The V call is TRBV6-2 or TRBV6-3, the J call TRBJ2-1, with TRBD1 matching over 7 bases. Trimming removed 7 bases from V and 5 bases from J; junction bases left unmatched: 8. CDR1 and CDR2 from the germline V gene are MNHEY and SVGEGT. The CDR3 is 14 amino acids. The CDR3 loop is CASIKDRINNEQFF. The CDR3 nucleotides are TGTGCCAGCATAAAGGACAGGATAAACAATGAGCAGTTCTTC.

This clonotype was observed many times. The chain links TRBV6-1 to TRBJ1-5; 11 positions agree with TRBD1. The CDR3 loop spans 15 amino acids. Germline lookup yields CDR1 MNHNS and CDR2 SASEGT. Trimming cost V 6 bases and J 7 bases; bases outside gene matches: 8. This CDR3 reads CASRTGQGAGQPQHF. Written as DNA, the CDR3 is TGTGCCAGCAGGACCGGACAGGGGGCCGGACAGCCCCAGCATTTT.

This clonotype was seen a handful of times. The DNA for the CDR3 is TGTGCCAGCTTTCGACAGGGAGGCACCGGGGAGCTGTTTTTT. Its protein product is CASFRQGGTGELFF. This rearrangement joins TRBV18 to TRBJ2-2; D perhaps matches TRBD1 (7 bases). This CDR3 contains 14 residues. V lost 7 bases and J 4 bases, leaving 13 bases between the germline ends. The germline V gene has CDR1 KGHSH and CDR2 LQKENI.

This clonotype was seen only a few times. This chain connects TRBV5-1 to TRBJ2-3; the match to TRBD2 covers 8 bases. J was trimmed by 0 bases and V by 5 bases; bases with no gene match: 8. The CDR3 spans 16 residues. Germline CDR1 SGHRS, CDR2 YFSETQ. The DNA for the CDR3 is TGCGCCAGCAGTCCAAGCGGGGGATCTAGCACAGATACGCAGTATTTT. It yields the protein CASSPSGGSSTDTQYF. Full variable domain (rest looked up from reference TRBV5-1 and TRBJ2-3): KAGVTQTPRYLIKTRGQQVTLSCSPISGHRSVSWYQQTPGQGLQFLFEYFSETQRNKGNFPGRFSGRQFSNSRSEMNVSTLELGDSALYLCASSPSGGSSTDTQYFGPGTRLTVL.